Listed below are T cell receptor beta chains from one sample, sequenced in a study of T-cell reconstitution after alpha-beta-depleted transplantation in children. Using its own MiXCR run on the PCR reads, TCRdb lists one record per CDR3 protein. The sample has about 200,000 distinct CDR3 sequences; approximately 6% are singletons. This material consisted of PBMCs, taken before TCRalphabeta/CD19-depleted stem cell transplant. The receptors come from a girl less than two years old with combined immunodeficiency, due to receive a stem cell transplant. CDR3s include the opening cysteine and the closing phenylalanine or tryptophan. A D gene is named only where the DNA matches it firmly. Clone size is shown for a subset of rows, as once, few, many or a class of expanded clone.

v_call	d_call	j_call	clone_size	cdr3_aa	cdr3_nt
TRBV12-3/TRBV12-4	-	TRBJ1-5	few	CASSLRSGDMNYQPQHF	TGTGCCAGCAGTTTAAGGAGCGGGGACATGAATTATCAGCCCCAGCATTTT
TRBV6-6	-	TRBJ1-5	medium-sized	CASSLTHSNQPQHF	TGTGCCAGCAGTCTTACCCATAGCAATCAGCCCCAGCATTTT
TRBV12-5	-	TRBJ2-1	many	CASGLARGPYNEQFF	TGTGCTAGTGGTTTGGCCCGGGGGCCCTACAATGAGCAGTTCTTC
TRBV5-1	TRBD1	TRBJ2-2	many	CASSPGGENTGELFF	TGCGCCAGCAGCCCAGGGGGAGAGAACACCGGGGAGCTGTTTTTT
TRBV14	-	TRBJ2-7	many	CASSRDRLSYEQYF	TGTGCCAGCAGCCGAGACAGGTTATCCTACGAGCAGTACTTC
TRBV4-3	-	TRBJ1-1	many	CASSQGEGHTEAFF	TGCGCCAGCAGCCAAGGGGAGGGACACACTGAAGCTTTCTTT
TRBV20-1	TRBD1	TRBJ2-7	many	CSAITPGQVNYEQYF	TGCAGTGCTATAACACCGGGACAGGTAAACTACGAGCAGTACTTC
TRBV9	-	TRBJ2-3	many	CASSVVLDSDTQYF	TGTGCCAGCAGCGTAGTGCTAGACAGTGATACGCAGTATTTT
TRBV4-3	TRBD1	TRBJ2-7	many	CASSQARDSSYEQYF	TGCGCCAGCAGCCAAGCCCGGGACAGCTCCTACGAGCAGTACTTC
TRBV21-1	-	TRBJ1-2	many	CASSKAGTVANYGYTF	TGTGCCAGCAGCAAAGCCGGGACAGTCGCTAACTATGGCTACACCTTC
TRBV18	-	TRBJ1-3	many	CASSPPKASSGNTIYF	TGTGCCAGCTCACCACCTAAGGCTAGCTCTGGAAACACCATATATTTT
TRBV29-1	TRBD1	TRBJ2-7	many	CSVLRWDRAFRSYEQYF	TGCAGCGTCCTCAGGTGGGACAGAGCGTTCCGTAGCTACGAGCAGTACTTC
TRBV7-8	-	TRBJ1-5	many	CASSLVWQGNQPQHF	TGTGCCAGCAGCTTAGTATGGCAGGGTAATCAGCCCCAGCATTTT
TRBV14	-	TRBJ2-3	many	CASSQEDTQYF	TGTGCCAGCAGCCAAGAGGATACGCAGTATTTT
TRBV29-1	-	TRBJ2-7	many	CSVEDSSSYEQYF	TGCAGCGTTGAAGATTCGAGCTCCTACGAGCAGTACTTC
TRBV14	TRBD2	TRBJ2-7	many	CASSGFSGTTYEQYF	TGTGCCAGCAGTGGTTTTAGCGGGACGACCTACGAGCAGTACTTC
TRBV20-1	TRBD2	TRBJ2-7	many	CSATGLAGSYEQYF	TGCAGTGCTACAGGACTAGCGGGGAGCTACGAGCAGTACTTC
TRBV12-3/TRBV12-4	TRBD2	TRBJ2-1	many	CASSPGRSTYNEQFF	TGTGCCAGCAGCCCCGGGAGGAGCACCTACAATGAGCAGTTCTTC
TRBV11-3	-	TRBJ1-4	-	CASSLVPSGLTNEKLFF	TGTGCCAGCAGCTTAGTACCCAGTGGTTTGACTAATGAAAAACTTTTTTTT
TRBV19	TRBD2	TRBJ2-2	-	CASSMKREWEANTGELFF	TGTGCCAGTAGTATGAAGCGGGAGTGGGAAGCGAACACCGGGGAGCTGTTTTTT
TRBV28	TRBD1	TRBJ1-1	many	CASSFTGGDTEAFF	TGTGCCAGCAGTTTCACAGGGGGAGACACTGAAGCTTTCTTT
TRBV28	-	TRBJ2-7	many	CASSFLGHEQYF	TGTGCCAGCAGTTTCCTGGGGCACGAGCAGTACTTC
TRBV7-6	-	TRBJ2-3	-	CASSLGVTDTEYF	TGTGCCAGCAGCTTAGGGGTCACAGATACGGAGTATTTT
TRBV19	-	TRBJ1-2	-	CASSLLFTAGYTF	TGTGCCAGTAGTCTTCTCTTCACCGCGGGCTACACCTTC
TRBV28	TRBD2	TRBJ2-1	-	CASSLIVGGINEQFF	TGTGCCAGCAGTTTAATTGTGGGGGGGATAAATGAGCAGTTCTTC
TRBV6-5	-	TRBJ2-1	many	CASSGGPAGYHNEQFF	TGTGCCAGCTCTGGGGGGCCGGCGGGCTACCACAATGAGCAGTTCTTC
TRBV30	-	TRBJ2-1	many	CAWSTGRSYNEQFF	TGTGCCTGGAGTACGGGGAGGTCCTACAATGAGCAGTTCTTC
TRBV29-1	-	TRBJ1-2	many	CSVEDYPRDGYTF	TGCAGCGTTGAAGACTATCCCAGAGATGGCTACACCTTC
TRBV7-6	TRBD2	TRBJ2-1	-	CASSLAPTSFGDEQFF	TGTGCCAGCAGCTTAGCGCCGACTAGCTTCGGCGATGAGCAGTTCTTC
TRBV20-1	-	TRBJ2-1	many	CSARRLAGNNEQFF	TGCAGTGCTAGGAGGCTAGCAGGGAACAATGAGCAGTTCTTC
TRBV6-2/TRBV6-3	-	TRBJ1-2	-	CASSPLRQRDYGYTF	TGTGCCAGCAGCCCCCTGAGACAGCGGGACTATGGCTACACCTTC
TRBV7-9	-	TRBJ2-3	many	CAAQGTDTQYF	TGTGCCGCCCAGGGGACAGATACGCAGTATTTT
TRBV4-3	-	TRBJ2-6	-	CASSHGSGVPGANVLTF	TGCGCCAGCAGCCACGGGAGTGGGGTCCCTGGGGCCAACGTCCTGACTTTC
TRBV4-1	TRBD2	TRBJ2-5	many	CASSQGLAGALGETQYF	TGCGCCAGCAGCCAGGGACTAGCGGGGGCCCTGGGAGAGACCCAGTACTTC
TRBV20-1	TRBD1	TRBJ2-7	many	CSTLTGESYEQYF	TGCAGTACTTTGACAGGGGAATCCTACGAGCAGTACTTC
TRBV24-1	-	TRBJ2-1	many	CATSGLFMVRSDDEQFF	TGTGCCACCAGTGGTCTGTTCATGGTTAGGAGTGATGATGAGCAGTTCTTC
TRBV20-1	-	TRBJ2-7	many	CSARSPGIEAREQYF	TGCAGTGCTAGATCCCCCGGGATAGAAGCTCGCGAGCAGTACTTC
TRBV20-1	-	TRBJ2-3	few	CSARAWLTDTQYF	TGCAGTGCTAGGGCTTGGCTCACAGATACGCAGTATTTT
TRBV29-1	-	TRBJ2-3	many	CSVGGVGTDTQYF	TGCAGCGTTGGTGGGGTGGGCACAGATACGCAGTATTTT
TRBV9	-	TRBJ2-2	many	CASSPQRRQGGELFF	TGTGCCAGCAGCCCTCAAAGACGCCAGGGCGGGGAGCTGTTTTTT
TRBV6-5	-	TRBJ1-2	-	CASRHYPYREANYGYTF	TGTGCCAGCAGACACTACCCCTACAGAGAAGCTAACTATGGCTACACCTTC
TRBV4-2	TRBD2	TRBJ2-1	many	CASSLNLAGGPNEQFF	TGTGCCAGCAGCCTCAATCTAGCGGGGGGGCCGAATGAGCAGTTCTTC
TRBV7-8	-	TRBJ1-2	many	CASSLVVPAGYTF	TGTGCCAGCAGCCTAGTGGTTCCAGCTGGCTACACCTTC